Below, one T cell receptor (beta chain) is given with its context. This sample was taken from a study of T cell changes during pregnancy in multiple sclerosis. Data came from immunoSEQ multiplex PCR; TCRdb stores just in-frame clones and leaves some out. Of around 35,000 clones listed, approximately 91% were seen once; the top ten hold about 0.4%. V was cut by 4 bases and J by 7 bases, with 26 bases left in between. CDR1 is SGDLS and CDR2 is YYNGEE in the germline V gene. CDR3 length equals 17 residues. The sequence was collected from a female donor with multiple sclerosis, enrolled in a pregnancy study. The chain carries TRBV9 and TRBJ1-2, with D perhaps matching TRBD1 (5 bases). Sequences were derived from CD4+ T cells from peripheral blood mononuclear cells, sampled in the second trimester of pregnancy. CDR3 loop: CASSPDPPPQGTTGYTF. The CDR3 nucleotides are TGTGCCAGCAGCCCCGACCCCCCCCCGCAGGGTACAACTGGCTACACCTTC.